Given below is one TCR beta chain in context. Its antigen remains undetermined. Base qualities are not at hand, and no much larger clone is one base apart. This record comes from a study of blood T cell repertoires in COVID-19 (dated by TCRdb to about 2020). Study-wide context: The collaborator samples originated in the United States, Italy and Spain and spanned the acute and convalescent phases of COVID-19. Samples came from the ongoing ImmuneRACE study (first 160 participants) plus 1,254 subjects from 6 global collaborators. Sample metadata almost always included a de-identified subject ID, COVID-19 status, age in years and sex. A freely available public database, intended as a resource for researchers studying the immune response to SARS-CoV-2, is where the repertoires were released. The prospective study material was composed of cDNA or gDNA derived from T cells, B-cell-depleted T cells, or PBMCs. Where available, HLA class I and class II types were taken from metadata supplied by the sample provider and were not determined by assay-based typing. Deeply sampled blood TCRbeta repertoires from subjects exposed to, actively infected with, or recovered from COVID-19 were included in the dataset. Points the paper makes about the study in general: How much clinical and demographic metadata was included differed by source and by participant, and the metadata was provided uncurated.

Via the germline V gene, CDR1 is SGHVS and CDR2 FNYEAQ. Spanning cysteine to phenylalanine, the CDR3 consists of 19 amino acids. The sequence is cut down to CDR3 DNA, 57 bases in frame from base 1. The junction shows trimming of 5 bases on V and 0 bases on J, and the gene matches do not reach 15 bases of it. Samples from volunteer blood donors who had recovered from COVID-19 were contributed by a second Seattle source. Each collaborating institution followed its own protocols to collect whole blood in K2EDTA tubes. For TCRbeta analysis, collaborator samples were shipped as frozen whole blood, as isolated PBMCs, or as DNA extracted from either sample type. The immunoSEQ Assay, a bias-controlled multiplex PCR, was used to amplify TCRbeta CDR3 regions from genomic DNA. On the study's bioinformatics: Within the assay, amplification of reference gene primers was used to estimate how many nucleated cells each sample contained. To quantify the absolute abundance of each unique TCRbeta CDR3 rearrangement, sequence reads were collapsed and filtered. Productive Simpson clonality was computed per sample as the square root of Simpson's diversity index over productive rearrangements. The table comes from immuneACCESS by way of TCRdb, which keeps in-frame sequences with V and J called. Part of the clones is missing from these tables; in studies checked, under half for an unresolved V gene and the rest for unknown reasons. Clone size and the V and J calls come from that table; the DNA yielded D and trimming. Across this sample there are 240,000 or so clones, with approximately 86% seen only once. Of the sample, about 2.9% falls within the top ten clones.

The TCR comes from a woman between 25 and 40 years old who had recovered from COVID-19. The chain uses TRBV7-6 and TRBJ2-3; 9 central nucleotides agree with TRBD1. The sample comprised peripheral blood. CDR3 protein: CASSTARTGGRSSTDTQYF. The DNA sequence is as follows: TGTGCCAGCAGCACCGCCCGTACAGGGGGCAGGTCTAGCACAGATACGCAGTATTTT.